A single TCR beta chain is shown here with its context. Its cognate antigen is unknown. The V gene lost 2 bases and the J gene lost 0 bases, with 7 bases spanning the gap. The CDR3 sequence is 14 residues long. Germline CDR1 reads KGHSH; CDR2 reads LQKENI. Measured with immunoSEQ multiplex PCR; TCRdb has only the in-frame clones, and not every one. Of approximately 110,000 clones in the sample, 80% to 90% are singletons; the top ten hold about a sixth. No infections or other immune events were documented during collection. These data come from a study of identifying expanded T cells in peripheral blood. General observations from the study: Differentially abundant clones: roughly 1.2 between replicates, 16.4 at approximately 13 days, less than 20 at four. Across healthy donors, higher total template counts meant significantly greater approximately two-week count variance.

Material for sequencing was blood. The V and J genes are TRBV18 and TRBJ1-2; D is unresolved. This receptor was obtained from a person aged 18 to 75 in good health. This chain's CDR3 is CASSPNGANYGYTF. Written as DNA, the CDR3 is TGTGCCAGCTCACCAAACGGAGCTAACTATGGCTACACCTTC.